This TCR beta chain was observed in a study of blood T cell repertoires in COVID-19. Across the study: Samples of COVID-19 (acute and convalescent) were obtained from the United States, Italy and Spain.

From germline, CDR1 is LNHDA and CDR2 SQIVND (reference sequence). V was cut by 7 bases and J by 0 bases, with 19 bases left in between. CDR3 length equals 16 residues. Data came from immunoSEQ multiplex PCR; TCRdb stores just in-frame clones and leaves some out. The data hold 65,000 to 90,000 clones, with about 87% observed a single time. What was sequenced was peripheral blood. The clonotype comes from a woman of 80 years or more with acute or convalescent COVID-19. V usage is TRBV19 and J usage is TRBJ2-7, with D possibly being TRBD2 (7 bases). The CDR3 loop reads CASTPGGGGSSYEQYF. Here the CDR3 DNA reads TGTGCCAGTACCCCAGGAGGGGGAGGGTCCTCCTACGAGCAGTACTTC.